Following are 22 T cell receptor beta chains from one sample sequenced in a study of blood T cells in healthy people across ages. The use of a sample-barcoded 5' primer and a J-beta primer mix characterized a second PCR of 7 to 11 cycles. TCRdb re-derived calls from the 5' RACE reads in MiXCR, one entry per CDR3 protein. Among about 1.1 million distinct CDR3 sequences listed, roughly two fifths were seen once. Input material: blood. These receptors were taken from a man in his late teens or twenties in good health.

The chain couples TRBV25-1 to TRBJ2-1, with 12 bases that match TRBD2. Germline assignment: CDR1 MGHDK and CDR2 SYGVNS. The CDR3 has 17 amino acids. J was trimmed by 4 bases and V by 2 bases; bases with no gene match: 6. CDR3 sequence: CASSEPLAGGAYNEQFF. The CDR3 DNA is TGTGCCAGCAGTGAACCTCTAGCGGGGGGGGCTTACAATGAGCAGTTCTTC.

This clonotype occurred a few times. The rearrangement joins TRBV29-1 to TRBJ1-1; D remains ambiguous. Per germline, CDR1 SQVTM and CDR2 ANQGSEA. The CDR3 covers 12 residues. Deletions cut 7 bases from V and 0 bases from J, with 9 bases between. CDR3 bases: TGCAGCGGTGGGAACATGAACACTGAAGCTTTCTTT. Protein product: CSGGNMNTEAFF.

This sequence joins TRBV10-3 and TRBJ2-1, with D maybe TRBD1 (6 bases). The V end was cut by 4 bases, the J end by 6 bases, with 13 bases between. Looked up from germline, CDR1 is ENHRY and CDR2 is SYGVKD. The CDR3 is 14 residues long. The CDR3 DNA follows: TGTGCCATCAGTGTTGGGCAGGGGAGCAATGAGCAGTTCTTC. Encoded protein: CAISVGQGSNEQFF.

The chain couples TRBV7-9 to TRBJ1-6; no firm D call. Trimming stripped 1 base from V and 6 bases from J, with 4 bases between. CDR3 length: 13 residues. Per germline, CDR1 SEHNR and CDR2 FQNEAQ (reference sequence). This CDR3 is CASSLVVNSPLHF. Written as DNA, the CDR3 is TGTGCCAGCAGCTTAGTCGTTAATTCACCCCTCCACTTT.

The gene calls are TRBV7-9 and TRBJ1-4; D unclear. Germline CDR1 SEHNR, CDR2 FQNEAQ (reference sequence). V was trimmed by 5 bases and J by 8 bases, leaving 18 bases between them. The CDR3 is made up of 15 amino acids. CDR3 coding DNA: TGTGCCAGCAGCCGAATGGACCTGGTGAGAGAAAAACTGTTTTTT. This gives the protein CASSRMDLVREKLFF. The variable domain in full, completed from reference TRBV7-9 and TRBJ1-4, reads DTGVSQNPRHKITKRGQNVTFRCDPISEHNRLYWYRQTLGQGPEFLTYFQNEAQLEKSRLLSDRFSAERPKGSFSTLEIQRTEQGDSAMYLCASSRMDLVREKLFFGSGTQLSVL.

The chain employs TRBV6-5 and TRBJ2-5; 7 nucleotides match TRBD2. The germline V gene has CDR1 MNHEY and CDR2 SVGAGI. This CDR3 region has 15 residues. Trimming at V came to 2 bases and at J to 1 base, leaving 4 bases not matched to a gene. CDR3 coding DNA: TGTGCCAGCAGTTACCAGGGCGGGAGCCAAGAGACCCAGTACTTC. Translating gives CASSYQGGSQETQYF.

The chain links TRBV20-1 to TRBJ2-7; 8 bases are shared with TRBD1. The J segment lost 3 bases and the V segment lost 1 base, leaving 8 bases of the junction unmatched. Germline V gene data show CDR1 as DFQATT and CDR2 as SNEGSKA (reference sequence). The CDR3 sequence is 15 residues long. In DNA, the CDR3 is TGCAGTGCTAGAGTCCAAGGAACAGGGGGCTACGAGCAGTACTTC. It encodes CSARVQGTGGYEQYF.

The CDR3 loop reads CASNPGEGGYTF. As DNA, the CDR3 is TGTGCCAGCAACCCAGGAGAGGGCGGCTACACCTTC. V is TRBV7-9 and J is TRBJ1-2, with D uncertain. The V gene lost 7 bases and the J gene lost 8 bases, with 14 bases spanning the gap. The CDR3 spans 12 residues. Germline-derived CDR1 and CDR2 are SEHNR and FQNEAQ (reference sequence).

This chain connects TRBV12-3 or TRBV12-4 to TRBJ2-5, with 10 bases matching TRBD1. V shed 5 bases, J shed 5 bases, and the junction held 11 bases outside the gene matches. The CDR3 is made up of 16 amino acids. CDR3 DNA sequence: TGTGCCAGCAGTAGAAGGACAGGGGGTACGTGGGAGACCCAGTACTTC. Translation: CASSRRTGGTWETQYF.

This chain connects TRBV5-1 to TRBJ2-1, with 8 bases identical to TRBD1. The DNA end favors TRBJ2-7, so the J call may be wrong. The germline gives CDR1 SGHRS, CDR2 YFSETQ. The CDR3 spans 15 residues. CDR3: CASGRTGSSYNEQYF. DNA of the CDR3: TGCGCCAGCGGCCGGACAGGGTCCTCCTACAATGAGCAGTACTTC.

The chain links TRBV11-1 to TRBJ2-7; no definite D call. CDR3 length: 14 residues. Germline V CDR1 and CDR2: SGHAT, FQDESV (reference sequence). V was shortened by 0 bases and J by 2 bases, with 8 bases between the two germline ends. In DNA form, the CDR3 reads TGTGCCAGCAGCTTAGCGGTGGGTACCTACGAGCAGTACTTC. This gives the protein CASSLAVGTYEQYF.

CDR3 nucleotide sequence: TGCAGTGCTGGTGAGGGGAATCAGCCCCAGCATTTT. It specifies CSAGEGNQPQHF. This chain joins TRBV20-1 and TRBJ1-5; D might be TRBD1 (5 bases). The V end was cut by 5 bases, the J end by 4 bases, with 9 bases between. CDR3 size: 12 residues. Germline V gives CDR1 DFQATT, CDR2 SNEGSKA (reference sequence).

As concerns this clonotype: This sequence may be a read error, since a much larger clone differs from it by one base. The chain has TRBV27 and TRBJ2-1; the match to TRBD2 covers 7 bases. The CDR3 sequence is 15 residues long. The V segment lost 5 bases and the J segment 7 bases; nucleotides outside the gene matches: 11. Germline assignment: CDR1 MNHEY and CDR2 SMNVEV (reference sequence). The CDR3 loop is CASSPARTSRNEQFF. The CDR3, as DNA: TGTGCCAGCAGTCCTGCCCGGACTAGTCGAAATGAGCAGTTCTTC.

This clonotype appeared a few times. This rearrangement joins TRBV29-1 to TRBJ1-1, with D uncertain. With 6 bases removed from V and 3 bases from J, the gap between germline ends came to 11 bases. There are 12 residues in the CDR3. The germline gives CDR1 SQVTM, CDR2 ANQGSEA. The CDR3 region has the DNA TGCAGCGTGAGATTTGAAGACACTGAAGCTTTCTTT. As protein: CSVRFEDTEAFF. Together with reference TRBV29-1 and TRBJ1-1, the CDR3 gives the full variable domain: SAVISQKPSRDICQRGTSLTIQCQVDSQVTMMFWYRQQPGQSLTLIATANQGSEATYESGFVIDKFPISRPNLTFSTLTVSNMSPEDSSIYLCSVRFEDTEAFFGQGTRLTVV.

In this sample, this clonotype turned up a few times. V and J are TRBV7-3 and TRBJ2-3, with D unresolved. V lost 6 bases and J lost 4, with 11 bases in between. Germline values: CDR1 SGHTA, CDR2 FQGTGA. The CDR3 runs 13 residues. DNA of the CDR3: TGTGCCAGCAGGAGGAGTAGCTCAGATACGCAGTATTTT. Amino acid sequence: CASRRSSSDTQYF.

The chain employs TRBV3-1 and TRBJ2-1; 7 bases match TRBD1. The DNA matches TRBJ2-7 better at its end, which makes the J call doubtful. The CDR3 extends over 15 amino acids. From germline, CDR1 is LGHDT and CDR2 YNNKEL (reference sequence). CDR3 residues: CASSRRQGVYNEQYF. The DNA of the CDR3 is TGTGCCAGCAGCCGAAGACAGGGTGTCTACAATGAGCAGTACTTC.

The chain links TRBV9 to TRBJ1-5, with 8 bases fitting TRBD1. Germline assignment: CDR1 SGDLS and CDR2 YYNGEE. CDR3 length: 16 amino acids. The V segment lost 0 bases and the J segment 6 bases; nucleotides outside the gene matches: 8. The CDR3 nucleotides read TGTGCCAGCAGCGTAGGGTCGGGACAGGAAGGTCAGCCCCAGCATTTT. Translated: CASSVGSGQEGQPQHF.

This clonotype was found a few times. V and J are TRBV7-8 and TRBJ1-1, with D tentatively TRBD1 (5 bases). CDR3 length: 15 amino acids. From germline, CDR1 is SGHVS and CDR2 FQNEAQ. V was shortened by 5 bases and J by 3 bases, with 16 bases between the two germline ends. The CDR3 bases are TGTGCCAGCAGCCTAACCCGCGGGGCCGACACTGAAGCTTTCTTT. The encoded protein is CASSLTRGADTEAFF.

On this clonotype: A read error may produce the germline difference seen at one junction end. The chain has TRBV9 and TRBJ2-1; no reliable D call. CDR3 size: 15 residues. Germline CDR1 and CDR2: SGDLS and YYNGEE. CDR3 sequence (DNA): TGTGCCAGCAACGTAGGCGGCGGCTCCTACAATGAGCAGTTCTTC. Residues: CASNVGGGSYNEQFF.

The chain combines TRBV29-1 with TRBJ2-3; D gene unclear. The V and J ends lost 1 base and 6 bases respectively, with 11 bases between them. This CDR3 comprises 13 residues. Germline CDR1 SQVTM, CDR2 ANQGSEA. This CDR3 reads CSVEGDPGDTQYF. The CDR3 region has the DNA TGCAGCGTTGAAGGCGATCCTGGTGATACGCAGTATTTT.

The rearrangement uses TRBV7-8 and TRBJ2-3; TRBD2 matches 16 bases. The germline gives CDR1 SGHVS, CDR2 FQNEAQ. With V trimmed by 1 base and J by 1 base, 5 bases remained unmatched. This CDR3 region has 19 residues. The CDR3 DNA follows: TGTGCCAGCAGCTTAGTGGGACTAGCGGGGGGGCGAGGCACAGATACGCAGTATTTT. Translating gives CASSLVGLAGGRGTDTQYF.

This clonotype was found a few times. The chain links TRBV7-9 to TRBJ2-3, with D uncertain. This CDR3 has 14 amino acids. Germline-derived CDR1 and CDR2 are SEHNR and FQNEAQ (reference sequence). The ends were cut back, 5 bases at V and 2 bases at J, with 11 bases in the middle. The DNA for the CDR3 is TGTGCCAGCAGCCCCTGGGATCACACAGATACGCAGTATTTT. Protein: CASSPWDHTDTQYF.